The 10 T cell receptor beta chains reported below all come from one sample, sequenced in a study of metastatic and nonmetastatic thyroid tumors. TCRdb re-analyzed the PCR reads through MiXCR. The table records some 30,000 clones, around 20% of them present only once. Each patient came to thyroid surgery without any prior treatment (of any kind). The sample was blood. Receptor source: a female donor with papillary thyroid cancer or a benign thyroid nodule (not recorded which). Some clones in this sample may be carry-over from other donors' samples.

This chain connects TRBV27 to TRBJ2-1; 10 bases are a match to TRBD1. CDR3 length equals 16 residues. Germline assignment: CDR1 MNHEY and CDR2 SMNVEV (reference sequence). The V gene end was trimmed by 3 bases and the J gene end by 3 bases; junction bases not matched to a gene: 5. This CDR3 reads CASSLGGQGIYNEQFF. CDR3 in DNA: TGTGCCAGCAGTTTGGGGGGACAGGGGATCTACAATGAGCAGTTCTTC.

A note on this clone: A much bigger clone sits one base away, suggesting this may be a read error. The same CDR3 is also encoded by other DNA sequences in this sample. The chain couples TRBV29-1 to TRBJ1-1; TRBD1 is a possible D gene (6 bases). The CDR3 contains 12 residues. From germline, CDR1 is SQVTM and CDR2 ANQGSEA. The germline V and J ends were trimmed by 3 bases and 8 bases, with 13 bases remaining between them. For the CDR3, the DNA is TGCAGCGTTGATCTCGTGGGGGGCGAAGCTTTCTTT. Its translation: CSVDLVGGEAFF.

This clone was counted at least ten times. The chain uses TRBV6-1 and TRBJ2-1; no clear D gene. V lost 4 bases and J 9 bases, leaving 7 bases between the germline ends. Germline values: CDR1 MNHNS, CDR2 SASEGT. This CDR3 is built from 11 residues. CDR3 amino acids: CASSGPIEQFF. The CDR3 nucleotides read TGTGCCAGCAGTGGGCCAATTGAGCAGTTCTTC.

With regard to this clone: A much larger clone differs from this one at a single base, so this may be a read error. The chain employs TRBV9 and TRBJ2-5, with TRBD2 matching 9 bases. CDR3 length equals 15 residues. The V segment lost 2 bases and the J segment 2 bases; nucleotides outside the gene matches: 4. The V gene's germline CDR1 is SGDLS and CDR2 YYNGEE. In DNA form, the CDR3 reads TGTGCCAGCAGCGTCGGGACTAGCATGCAAGAGACCCAGTACTTC. It specifies CASSVGTSMQETQYF.

The table lists this clone with many counts. V and J are TRBV20-1 and TRBJ2-2, with 8 bases aligning to TRBD2. V shed 6 bases and J 4 bases; nucleotides not matched to a gene: 10. The CDR3 contains 15 residues. Germline CDR1 DFQATT, CDR2 SNEGSKA (reference sequence). The CDR3 reads CSATSAGEVTGELFF. DNA for the CDR3: TGCAGTGCAACTTCAGCGGGAGAGGTCACCGGGGAGCTGTTTTTT.

This clone is classed as medium-sized. This chain joins TRBV4-2 and TRBJ1-2; 7 bases match TRBD1. Germline CDR1 LGHNA, CDR2 YNFKEQ. After removal of 2 bases from V and 6 bases from J, the junction contained 9 bases not matched to a gene. CDR3 length: 15 residues. CDR3 protein: CASSQPGTEWDGYTF. The CDR3 DNA is TGTGCCAGCAGCCAACCCGGGACAGAGTGGGATGGCTACACCTTC.

This clone was counted ten times or more. The identical CDR3 is also encoded by other nucleotide sequences in the sample. CDR3 region: CSARPWEGTYGYTF. In DNA form, the CDR3 reads TGCAGTGCCCGTCCGTGGGAGGGGACCTATGGCTACACCTTC. This chain connects TRBV20-1 to TRBJ1-2, with D possibly matching TRBD1 (5 bases). The CDR3 sequence is 14 residues long. Germline V gives CDR1 DFQATT, CDR2 SNEGSKA (reference sequence). The V end lost 6 bases, the J end lost 4 bases, and 18 bases lay between the germline ends.

This clone was detected ten times or more. A much larger clone lies a single base off, so this may be a read error. The gene calls are TRBV10-3 and TRBJ1-2; D unclear. This CDR3 has 16 residues. Looked up from germline, CDR1 is ENHRY and CDR2 is SYGVKD. This CDR3 is CAISEMRAAANHGYTF. CDR3 in DNA: TGTGCCATCAGTGAGATGCGGGCAGCCGCTAACCATGGCTACACCTTC.

This clone was detected only a few times. The chain employs TRBV19 and TRBJ2-1; D is uncertain. CDR1 and CDR2 (germline): LNHDA, SQIVND (reference sequence). The CDR3 runs 13 residues. Trimming removed 11 bases at V and 0 bases at J, with 11 bases between. CDR3 in amino acids: CAAGLDSYNEQFF. CDR3 sequence (DNA): TGTGCCGCAGGCCTGGACTCCTACAATGAGCAGTTCTTC.

In its sample, this clone was seen many times. This chain uses TRBV28 with TRBJ1-4, with 8 bases lining up with TRBD1. In germline, CDR1 is MDHEN, CDR2 SYDVKM. With 7 bases clipped from V and 8 bases from J, the junction kept 18 bases outside the gene matches. The CDR3 loop spans 17 amino acids. CDR3 residues: CASTVVTGAFGREKLFF. The CDR3 DNA reads TGTGCCAGCACCGTCGTGACAGGGGCCTTTGGGAGAGAAAAACTGTTTTTT.